The 11 T cell receptor beta chains given below trace back to one sample, sequenced in a study of cytomegalovirus exposure and HLA in healthy donors. PCR primers comprised 60 Vbeta and 13 Jbeta primers. Only in-frame clones appear in the TCRdb table, and some are missing; sequencing was by immunoSEQ multiplex PCR. This sample carries about 200,000 clones, approximately 80% of them seen once, and the ten largest clones take 0.2% to 0.25%. Material for sequencing was PBMCs. The receptors come from a girl aged 2-10 years in good health and CMV-seronegative.

V is TRBV5-1 and J is TRBJ1-4, with D perhaps matching TRBD1 (6 bases). Germline CDR1 is SGHRS and CDR2 is YFSETQ. Trimming shortened V by 7 bases and J by 8 bases, and 24 bases separated the two germline ends. The CDR3 length is 16 residues. The chain's CDR3 is CASSHPRDTGTEKLFF. CDR3 sequence (DNA): TGCGCCAGCTCCCACCCCCGGGACACGGGAACAGAAAAACTGTTTTTT.

The chain combines TRBV30 with TRBJ2-3; 14 bases are shared with TRBD2. CDR1 and CDR2 from the germline V gene are GTSNPN and SVGIG (reference sequence). The length of the CDR3 is 19 residues. V trimming: 0 bases; J trimming: 3 bases; junction bases outside the gene matches: 11. CDR3 nucleotides: TGTGCCTGGAGTGTAATACGGGGGACTAGCGGGAGCGGGACAGATACGCAGTATTTT. It specifies CAWSVIRGTSGSGTDTQYF.

V is TRBV11-3 and J is TRBJ2-1, with 13 bases fitting TRBD2. CDR1 and CDR2 (germline): SGHNT, YENEEA. The V gene end was trimmed by 2 bases and the J gene end by 4 bases; junction bases not matched to a gene: 5. The CDR3 runs 17 residues. CDR3 sequence reads: CASSLRLAGGPYNEQFF. CDR3 sequence (DNA): TGTGCCAGCAGCTTACGACTAGCGGGAGGTCCGTACAATGAGCAGTTCTTC.

The chain is built from TRBV7-6 and TRBJ2-2; D may be TRBD2 (6 bases). Germline V CDR1 and CDR2: SGHVS, FNYEAQ. Trimming cost V 6 bases and J 7 bases, with 15 bases left between them. The CDR3 is made up of 14 amino acids. CDR3 sequence reads: CASSPSGAVGELFF. The CDR3 nucleotides read TGTGCCAGCAGTCCTTCGGGAGCGGTCGGGGAGCTGTTTTTT. The full variable domain, rest sourced from reference TRBV7-6 and TRBJ2-2, is GAGVSQSPRYKVTKRGQDVALRCDPISGHVSLYWYRQALGQGPEFLTYFNYEAQQDKSGLPNDRFSAERPEGSISTLTIQRTEQRDSAMYRCASSPSGAVGELFFGEGSRLTVL.

This clone has just one count. The chain employs TRBV14 and TRBJ2-2, with 12 bases identical to TRBD2. V shed 4 bases, J shed 4 bases, and the junction held 4 bases outside the gene matches. The CDR3 covers 16 residues. Germline V gives CDR1 SGHDN, CDR2 FVKESK. As DNA, the CDR3 is TGTGCCAGCAGCCTTCTAGCGGGGGGGCTCACCGGGGAGCTGTTTTTT. This translates into CASSLLAGGLTGELFF.

This clone was recorded a few times. This chain links TRBV29-1 with TRBJ2-5, with 11 nucleotides matching TRBD2. Germline V gene sequence: CDR1 SQVTM, CDR2 ANQGSEA. V lost 7 bases and J lost 2; bases outside the gene matches: 9. The CDR3 totals 15 residues. CDR3 nucleotide sequence: TGCAGCGGTACGCTAGCGGGGGGACCACAAGAGACCCAGTACTTC. It specifies CSGTLAGGPQETQYF.

This clone was recorded once. The rearrangement uses TRBV2 and TRBJ2-1, with D possibly being TRBD1 (5 bases). The length of the CDR3 is 11 residues. The V end was cut by 6 bases, the J end by 7 bases, with 7 bases between. Looked up from germline, CDR1 is SNHLY and CDR2 is FYNNEI. CDR3 region: CASSRENEQFF. In nucleotides, the CDR3 is TGTGCCAGCAGCAGGGAAAATGAGCAGTTCTTC.

V is TRBV9 and J is TRBJ1-3; D not resolved. The germline gives CDR1 SGDLS, CDR2 YYNGEE. This CDR3 contains 14 residues. The ends were cut back, 0 bases at V and 4 bases at J, with 8 bases in the middle. For the CDR3, the DNA is TGTGCCAGCAGCGTAGGGGCGCGAGGAAACACCATATATTTT. This encodes CASSVGARGNTIYF.

The J gene is TRBJ1-5, the V gene TRBV6-5, with TRBD1 as a possible D gene (5 bases). Germline V gene sequence: CDR1 MNHEY, CDR2 SVGAGI. V lost 6 bases to trimming and J lost 4 bases, with 13 bases between them. There are 14 residues in the CDR3. This CDR3 reads CASSPDRTNQPQHF. The DNA for the CDR3 is TGTGCCAGCAGCCCCGACAGAACGAATCAGCCCCAGCATTTT.

V gene TRBV5-1 combines with J gene TRBJ1-2; D gene uncertain. The CDR3 has 16 residues. V was cut by 1 base and J by 6 bases, with 19 bases left in between. Germline CDR1 is SGHRS and CDR2 is YFSETQ. The CDR3 sequence: CASSLMSGMEYNGYTF. The CDR3 bases are TGCGCCAGCAGCTTGATGTCCGGGATGGAGTACAATGGCTACACCTTC.

This sequence joins TRBV6-5 and TRBJ2-5; 12 nucleotides line up with TRBD2. The CDR3 sequence is 16 residues long. The germline V gene encodes CDR1 MNHEY and CDR2 SVGAGI. The junction had 6 bases not matched to a gene; V was cut back by 2 bases and J by 5 bases. CDR3 protein: CASSYGLAGRGETQYF. As DNA, the CDR3 is TGTGCCAGCAGTTACGGACTAGCGGGGAGGGGGGAGACCCAGTACTTC.